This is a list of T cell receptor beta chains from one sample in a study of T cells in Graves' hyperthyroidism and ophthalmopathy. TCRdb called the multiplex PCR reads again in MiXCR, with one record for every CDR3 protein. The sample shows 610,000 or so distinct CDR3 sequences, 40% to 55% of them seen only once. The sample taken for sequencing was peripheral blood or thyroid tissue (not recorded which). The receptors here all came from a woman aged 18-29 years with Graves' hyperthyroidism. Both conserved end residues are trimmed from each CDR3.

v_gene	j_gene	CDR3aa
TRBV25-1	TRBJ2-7	ASSDGVSGSTRQY
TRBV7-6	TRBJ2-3	ASSLSPSTDTQY
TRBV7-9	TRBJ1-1	ASSFGGRAAGGLVYTEAF
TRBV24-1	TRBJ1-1	ATSVSGRPEAF
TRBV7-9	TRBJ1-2	ASSLAADSYGYT
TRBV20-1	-	SARDNLAGPYNEQF
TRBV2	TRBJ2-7	ASRTAGALDEQY
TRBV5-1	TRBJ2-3	ASKTSGWTDTQY
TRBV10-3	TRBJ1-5	AIRAMGNSNQPQH
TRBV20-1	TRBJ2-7	SARAGGTYEQY
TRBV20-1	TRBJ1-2	SARGVGYGYT
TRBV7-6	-	ASSLAGTVYNEQY
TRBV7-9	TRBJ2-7	ASSPETVSYEQY
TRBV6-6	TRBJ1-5	ASSTTASNQPQH
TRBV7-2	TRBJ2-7	ASSLHAPRTSSSYEQY
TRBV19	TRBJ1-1	ASSREGTEAF
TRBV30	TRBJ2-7	AWSVSSYEQY
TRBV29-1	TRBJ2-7	SVETQRENSYEQY